The sequence of this TCR beta chain was determined in a study of T cell changes during pregnancy in multiple sclerosis (dated by TCRdb to about 2019). With respect to the entire study: In women with multiple sclerosis, the researchers looked at how the T cell repertoire shifted as pregnancy progressed.

Turning to this clone: What antigen it recognizes has not been identified. Per-base qualities were not stored, and no clone one base away is much larger.

CDR3 length: 17 amino acids, cysteine to phenylalanine. The CDR3 DNA has 51 bases and is translated from base 1. CDR1 LNHDA and CDR2 SQIVND were looked up in the germline V gene (reference sequence). V is pared back by 5 bases and J by 6 bases, with 25 bases lying between the germline termini. The method behind the library was the immunoSEQ multiplex PCR assay. This immuneACCESS table, as held by TCRdb, lists in-frame sequences with V and J called but not all clones. Of the missing ones, under half trace to an unresolved V gene in checked studies; the others have no known cause. For this sample the table gives approximately 85,000 clones, of which approximately 94% were detected only once. Roughly 2.5% of the sample is held by the ten biggest clonotypes.

The sequencing used peripheral blood, collected in the third trimester of pregnancy. The chain is encoded by TRBV19 joined to TRBJ1-1; TRBD1 is a possible D gene, resting on 5 matching bases. This receptor was taken from a female donor with multiple sclerosis, enrolled in a pregnancy study. The DNA reads TGTGCCAGTAGTCCCGTATACAGGACCTCTCGGGAGGCTGAAGCTTTCTTT. It is translated as CASSPVYRTSREAEAFF.